This TCR beta chain was observed in a study of OX40 agonist ivuxolimab in advanced cancers. Study-wide context: Ivuxolimab was a fully human IgG2 agonistic monoclonal antibody targeting the costimulatory receptor OX40 (CD134). Intravenous ivuxolimab was administered to patients every 2 weeks at six dose levels: 0.01, 0.1, 0.3, 1.5, 3 and 10 mg/kg. Of the 50 or so patients in dose escalation, about 20 had hepatocellular carcinoma, around 15 had melanoma, 9 had renal cell carcinoma and 9 had head and neck cancer. A male proportion of nearly 85% and a mean age of 60 years, ranging from 23 to 79, were recorded for the dose-escalation cohort. Patients were allowed to have had prior anti-PD-1, anti-PD-L1 or anti-CTLA-4 therapy, and 40% of the dose-escalation patients had previously received checkpoint inhibitors. Partial responses were achieved by three dose-escalation patients, of whom one had hepatocellular carcinoma and two had cutaneous melanoma. Peripheral TCRbeta sequencing aimed to test whether ivuxolimab altered TCR sequence diversity and caused clonal T-cell expansion. The paper covers the monotherapy dose-escalation part of the phase I ivuxolimab trial, which included N ≈ 54 patients.

Patients with a history of autoimmune disease or receiving systemic immunosuppression were excluded from the trial. Peripheral blood for TCR sequencing was drawn from every dose cohort at baseline, at cycle 4 day 1 and at cycle 7 day 1. The samples were drawn from a first-in-human, open-label, multicenter phase I dose-escalation trial of ivuxolimab. Adults with locally advanced or metastatic head and neck squamous cell, hepatocellular, melanoma or renal cell carcinoma were enrolled in the trial. Before TCR sequencing, CD4+ T cells and CD8+ T cells from peripheral blood were sorted into separate populations. The full study reports these points: Low levels of normalized T-cell clonal expansion were also seen in some nonresponding patients. On average, CD8+ T cells showed more expanded clones than CD4+ T cells after ivuxolimab. At doses of 0.1 to 3.0 mg/kg, clonal expansion of both CD4+ and CD8+ blood T cells was observed from baseline to week 6. In the 0.1-3.0 mg/kg groups, partial responders were among the patients with the lowest normalized peripheral clonal expansion, particularly in CD8+ T cells. Which antigens the clonally expanded peripheral T cells were specific for was not determined.

V loses 2 bases, J loses 8 bases, and the germline ends lie 12 bases apart. CDR1 and CDR2 (MDHEN, SYDVKM) derive from the germline V gene. Including cysteine and phenylalanine, the CDR3 has 13 amino acids. Left in the record is the CDR3 DNA by itself, 39 bases read in frame from the first base. On this clone itself: This receptor's antigen is unknown. Nothing much larger sits one base from this clone, and base qualities are not available.

For sequencing of the TCRbeta CDR3 region, genomic DNA was extracted from the sorted cells. TCRbeta CDR3 regions were sequenced using the immunoSEQ Assay. TCRdb obtained this table from immuneACCESS and retained in-frame rearrangements with V and J assigned. These tables miss some clones; where compared with another copy, unresolved V genes account for less than half of the shortfall, and the remainder is unexplained. A total of around 100,000 clones appear in this sample, around 93% of them only once. Around 0.58% of the sample is in the top ten clones. Rearrangement joined TRBV28 to TRBJ1-2; a weak D assignment points to TRBD1 (5 bases agree). Sequences were derived from CD4+ or CD8+ T cells sorted from blood, sampled in a trial of the OX40 agonist ivuxolimab. The clonotype originates from an adult with an advanced solid tumor such as melanoma, head and neck, liver or kidney cancer. The CDR3 region has the sequence CASSLRSGSGYTF. The DNA reads TGTGCCAGCAGTTTAAGGTCAGGGAGCGGCTACACCTTC.